The clone carrying this TCR beta chain was seen more than once but under ten times. These data belong to a study of blood T cell repertoires in COVID-19. The wider study: Whether acute or convalescent, the COVID-19 samples came from the United States, Italy and Spain. T cells, B-cell-depleted T cells, or PBMCs provided the cDNA or gDNA that served as material.

Profiling relied on immunoSEQ multiplex PCR, and the TCRdb table lists in-frame clones only, not all of them. The sample records some 250,000 clones, around 84% being singletons. Germline V CDR1 and CDR2: SEHNR, FQNEAQ (reference sequence). CDR3 length: 13 residues. V gave up 6 bases and J gave up 2 bases, with 5 bases separating them. The J gene is TRBJ2-6, the V gene TRBV7-9; D not resolved. The specimen sequenced was peripheral blood. The receptor comes from a man aged 55 to 70 with acute or convalescent COVID-19. The DNA of the CDR3 is TGTGCCAGCAGGCAGGCTGGGGCCAACGTCCTGACTTTC. It codes for CASRQAGANVLTF.